This passage covers 27 T cell receptor beta chains from one sample sequenced in a study of blood T cell repertoires in COVID-19. Libraries were prepared by immunoSEQ multiplex PCR; TCRdb keeps only in-frame clonotypes and omits some of them. This repertoire shows about 180,000 clones, 80% to 90% found once; its top ten account for roughly 3.5%. Sequences were obtained from peripheral blood. These receptors came from a man aged 55-75 years with acute or convalescent COVID-19.

This clone showed up just once. This rearrangement joins TRBV6-1 to TRBJ1-5; a weak D match, TRBD1 (6 bases). CDR1 MNHNS and CDR2 SASEGT come from the germline V gene. V was cut by 7 bases and J by 7 bases, with 14 bases left in between. The CDR3 loop spans 13 amino acids. The CDR3 sequence is CASNRDNGQPQHF. The CDR3 DNA sequence: TGTGCCAGCAATCGGGACAACGGGCAGCCCCAGCATTTT.

V is TRBV9 and J is TRBJ2-2; TRBD2 is a possible D gene (6 bases). Trimming took 4 bases from V and 6 from J, leaving 16 bases between them. The CDR3 consists of 15 residues. CDR1 and CDR2 (germline): SGDLS, YYNGEE. This CDR3 is CASSRSGVSSGELFF. Written as DNA, the CDR3 is TGTGCCAGCAGCAGGTCGGGGGTTTCATCCGGGGAGCTGTTTTTT.

J is TRBJ2-5 and V is TRBV2, with 9 positions matching TRBD1. V gave up 8 bases and J gave up 1 base; unmatched junction bases: 5. Germline assignment: CDR1 SNHLY and CDR2 FYNNEI. The CDR3 spans 14 residues. CDR3 protein: CASGGQGGQETQYF. The CDR3 DNA follows: TGTGCCAGCGGGGGACAGGGAGGCCAAGAGACCCAGTACTTC.

This clone was observed a few times. This chain joins TRBV19 and TRBJ2-2; unclear D gene. The CDR3 is made up of 12 amino acids. The V end was cut by 5 bases, the J end by 1 base, with 2 bases between. Germline V gene sequence: CDR1 LNHDA, CDR2 SQIVND (reference sequence). CDR3 in amino acids: CASSRNTGELFF. CDR3 coding DNA: TGTGCCAGTAGTCGGAACACCGGGGAGCTGTTTTTT.

In its sample, this clone was seen once. The gene calls are TRBV6-2 or TRBV6-3 and TRBJ2-3; D not certain. In germline, CDR1 is MNHEY, CDR2 SVGEGT. The V end was cut by 0 bases, the J end by 10 bases, with 11 bases between. The CDR3 totals 13 residues. Written as DNA, the CDR3 is TGTGCCAGCAGTTACTCACAGTCGGTACCGCAGTATTTT. This encodes CASSYSQSVPQYF.

The V gene is TRBV7-2, the J gene TRBJ2-4; D perhaps matches TRBD2 (5 bases). The CDR3 covers 15 residues. Trimming removed 1 base from V and 11 bases from J, with 18 bases in between. Germline CDR1 SGHTA, CDR2 FQGNSA. The DNA for the CDR3 is TGTGCCAGCAGCTTAGAAGTAACCCCCGGACTGCTTCAGTACTTC. Translating gives CASSLEVTPGLLQYF.

V gene TRBV6-6 combines with J gene TRBJ1-5; 7 nucleotides line up with TRBD1. The CDR3 length is 17 residues. Per the germline V gene, CDR1 is MNHNY and CDR2 is SVGAGI (reference sequence). J gave up 0 bases and V 5 bases, and 10 bases lay outside the gene matches. The CDR3 sequence: CASSQTWTGNSNQPQHF. In DNA form, the CDR3 reads TGTGCCAGCAGTCAGACATGGACAGGAAATAGCAATCAGCCCCAGCATTTT.

The chain combines TRBV5-1 with TRBJ2-3, with D possibly TRBD2 on 5 matching bases. The CDR3 loop spans 18 amino acids. V lost 4 bases to trimming and J lost 0 bases, with 21 bases between them. In germline, CDR1 is SGHRS, CDR2 YFSETQ. The chain's CDR3 is CASSPLLRGTPSTDTQYF. The CDR3 nucleotides read TGCGCCAGCAGCCCCCTCCTTCGGGGAACCCCTAGCACAGATACGCAGTATTTT.

The rearrangement joins TRBV10-3 to TRBJ1-1; weak D call: TRBD1 (5 bases). The V gene's germline CDR1 is ENHRY and CDR2 SYGVKD. The CDR3 length is 18 residues. V shed 0 bases and J shed 0 bases, with 17 bases lying between them. The CDR3 region has the DNA TGTGCCATCAGTGAGTCCGCGGGGACCCCGGGCCTGAACACTGAAGCTTTCTTT. Residues: CAISESAGTPGLNTEAFF.

This clone was counted once. V gene TRBV18 combines with J gene TRBJ2-7; 7 bases are a match to TRBD2. After removal of 4 bases from V and 0 bases from J, the junction contained 9 bases not matched to a gene. The CDR3 loop spans 16 amino acids. CDR1 and CDR2 (germline): KGHSH, LQKENI. The CDR3 nucleotides read TGTGCCAGCTCACGATCCGACGGGAGGAGCTCCTACGAGCAGTACTTC. Translating it yields CASSRSDGRSSYEQYF.

This clone appeared a few times. Other DNA sequences from this sample encode an identical CDR3 as well. The chain joins TRBV3-1 (or the pseudogene TRBV3-2) to TRBJ2-3; tentative D call: TRBD2 (6 bases). The V gene's germline CDR1 is LGHDT and CDR2 YNNKEL (reference sequence). This CDR3 comprises 16 residues. V lost 4 bases and J lost 3, with 17 bases in between. CDR3 nucleotide sequence: TGTGCCAGCAGCCCCTATAGCGGTTCGGGAACAGATACGCAGTATTTT. This gives the protein CASSPYSGSGTDTQYF.

The V call is TRBV5-1, the J call TRBJ1-1, with a tentative D call TRBD1 (6 bases). This CDR3 is built from 13 residues. From germline, CDR1 is SGHRS and CDR2 YFSETQ. Trimming shortened V by 2 bases and J by 3 bases, and 8 bases separated the two germline ends. DNA for the CDR3: TGCGCCAGCAGCTTCCACAGGGACACTGAAGCTTTCTTT. It specifies CASSFHRDTEAFF.

This clone turned up a few times. The V call is TRBV19, the J call TRBJ2-1; D gene uncertain. CDR3 length: 13 amino acids. Germline CDR1 is LNHDA and CDR2 is SQIVND (reference sequence). V dropped 7 bases and J dropped 4 bases, with 11 bases sitting between them. This CDR3 reads CASTEKQYNEQFF. CDR3 in DNA: TGTGCCAGTACGGAGAAGCAGTACAATGAGCAGTTCTTC.

The chain couples TRBV9 to TRBJ2-1, with unresolved D. Germline assignment: CDR1 SGDLS and CDR2 YYNGEE. V shed 4 bases and J shed 2 bases, with 13 bases lying between them. This CDR3 contains 15 residues. CDR3 coding DNA: TGTGCCAGCAGCCCCCCAAAAGCCCCCTACAATGAGCAGTTCTTC. Translating it yields CASSPPKAPYNEQFF.

CDR3 sequence reads: CASSQEHSGSNQPQHF. The CDR3 DNA is TGTGCCAGCAGCCAAGAACACAGCGGAAGCAATCAGCCCCAGCATTTT. The chain carries TRBV3-1 (or the pseudogene TRBV3-2) and TRBJ1-5; D uncertain. V lost 0 bases and J lost 1, with 10 bases in between. The CDR3 has 16 residues. The germline V gene encodes CDR1 LGHDT and CDR2 YNNKEL (reference sequence).

V gene TRBV9 combines with J gene TRBJ2-3, with 7 bases matching TRBD1. Per the germline V gene, CDR1 is SGDLS and CDR2 is YYNGEE. The V segment lost 0 bases and the J segment 0 bases; nucleotides outside the gene matches: 4. This CDR3 is 16 amino acids long. The CDR3 reads CASSVVEGASTDTQYF. CDR3 nucleotides: TGTGCCAGCAGCGTAGTTGAGGGGGCGAGCACAGATACGCAGTATTTT.

This chain uses TRBV11-3 with TRBJ2-2; weak D call: TRBD2 (6 bases). CDR1 is SGHNT and CDR2 is YENEEA in the germline V gene. CDR3 length: 13 residues. Trimming pared 5 bases from V and 3 bases from J, leaving 7 bases between. The CDR3: CASSRRDTGELFF. For the CDR3, the DNA is TGTGCCAGCAGCCGGAGGGACACCGGGGAGCTGTTTTTT.

V is TRBV28 and J is TRBJ2-6; a possible D gene is TRBD2 (5 bases). The germline gives CDR1 MDHEN, CDR2 SYDVKM. V gave up 1 base and J gave up 2 bases, with 6 bases separating them. There are 15 residues in the CDR3. CDR3: CASSLSGTGANVLTF. In DNA, the CDR3 is TGTGCCAGCAGTTTATCGGGGACTGGGGCCAACGTCCTGACTTTC.

This chain uses TRBV18 with TRBJ2-5; a weak D match, TRBD1 (5 bases). The CDR3 is made up of 15 amino acids. CDR1 is KGHSH and CDR2 is LQKENI in the germline V gene. The V and J ends lost 2 bases and 2 bases respectively, with 12 bases between them. The CDR3 is CASSPSDSRQETQYF. The CDR3 bases are TGTGCCAGCTCACCATCCGACAGCAGGCAAGAGACCCAGTACTTC.

V is TRBV2 and J is TRBJ2-1; D is unresolved. Germline V gene data show CDR1 as SNHLY and CDR2 as FYNNEI. The germline V and J ends were trimmed by 1 base and 7 bases, with 14 bases remaining between them. The CDR3 has 15 amino acids. The CDR3 region is CASSEVRSTRNEQFF. In nucleotides, the CDR3 is TGTGCCAGCAGTGAAGTGCGGAGTACCAGAAATGAGCAGTTCTTC. The full variable domain, with the rest looked up from reference TRBV2 and TRBJ2-1, is EPEVTQTPSHQVTQMGQEVILRCVPISNHLYFYWYRQILGQKVEFLVSFYNNEISEKSEIFDDQFSVERPDGSNFTLKIRSTKLEDSAMYFCASSEVRSTRNEQFFGPGTRLTVL.

The V and J genes are TRBV4-1 and TRBJ2-3; the match to TRBD2 covers 11 bases. This CDR3 is 18 amino acids long. Unmatched junction bases numbered 12, after V lost 2 bases and J lost 5 bases. Germline V gives CDR1 MGHRA, CDR2 YSYEKL. The CDR3: CASSQPLELAGVKDTQYF. The CDR3 DNA is TGCGCCAGCAGCCAACCGCTCGAACTAGCGGGAGTTAAAGATACGCAGTATTTT.

The rearrangement joins TRBV6-5 to TRBJ1-6; 9 nucleotides align to TRBD1. Trimming cost V 0 bases and J 7 bases; bases outside gene matches: 4. CDR1 and CDR2 from the germline V gene are MNHEY and SVGAGI. This CDR3 is 16 amino acids long. This chain's CDR3 is CASSYSAGTGNSPLHF. The DNA of the CDR3 is TGTGCCAGCAGTTACTCGGCCGGGACAGGGAATTCACCCCTCCACTTT.

The CDR3 protein is CASSPPGQATYEQYF. The DNA for the CDR3 is TGTGCCAGCTCACCTCCGGGACAGGCGACGTACGAGCAGTACTTC. The chain joins TRBV18 to TRBJ2-7, with 8 bases identical to TRBD1. V was pared by 3 bases and J by 4 bases, with 8 bases of the junction left unmatched. Germline CDR1 and CDR2: KGHSH and LQKENI. The CDR3 has 15 amino acids.

The rearrangement uses TRBV7-9 and TRBJ2-2; 7 bases are shared with TRBD1. This CDR3 comprises 14 residues. Losses at the gene ends were 5 bases for V and 5 bases for J; bases not matched to a gene: 5. The germline gives CDR1 SEHNR, CDR2 FQNEAQ (reference sequence). The CDR3 protein is CASSRDRATGELFF. Here the CDR3 DNA reads TGTGCCAGCAGCCGTGACAGGGCAACCGGGGAGCTGTTTTTT.

The chain joins TRBV7-9 to TRBJ1-6, with a possible D match to TRBD1 (6 bases). The CDR3 has 14 amino acids. Deletions cut 5 bases from V and 8 bases from J, with 13 bases between. Germline V gene sequence: CDR1 SEHNR, CDR2 FQNEAQ (reference sequence). The CDR3 sequence: CASSGGAADSPLHF. The CDR3 DNA reads TGTGCCAGCAGCGGGGGGGCCGCTGATTCACCCCTCCACTTT.

J is TRBJ1-5 and V is TRBV28, with a possible D match to TRBD1 (6 bases). The germline gives CDR1 MDHEN, CDR2 SYDVKM. Deletions cut 6 bases from V and 0 bases from J, with 18 bases between. The CDR3 runs to 17 residues. The CDR3 coding sequence is TGTGCCAGCAGCAAACGCACGACAGGAAATAGCAATCAGCCCCAGCATTTT. Its translation: CASSKRTTGNSNQPQHF.

The J gene is TRBJ2-4, the V gene TRBV3-1 (or the pseudogene TRBV3-2); no firm D call. The CDR3 is made up of 15 amino acids. Germline V lookup: CDR1 LGHDT, CDR2 YNNKEL (reference sequence). Trimming shortened V by 0 bases and J by 0 bases, and 6 bases separated the two germline ends. CDR3 DNA: TGTGCCAGCAGCCAAGATAGACTAGCCAAAAACATTCAGTACTTC. Its protein is CASSQDRLAKNIQYF.